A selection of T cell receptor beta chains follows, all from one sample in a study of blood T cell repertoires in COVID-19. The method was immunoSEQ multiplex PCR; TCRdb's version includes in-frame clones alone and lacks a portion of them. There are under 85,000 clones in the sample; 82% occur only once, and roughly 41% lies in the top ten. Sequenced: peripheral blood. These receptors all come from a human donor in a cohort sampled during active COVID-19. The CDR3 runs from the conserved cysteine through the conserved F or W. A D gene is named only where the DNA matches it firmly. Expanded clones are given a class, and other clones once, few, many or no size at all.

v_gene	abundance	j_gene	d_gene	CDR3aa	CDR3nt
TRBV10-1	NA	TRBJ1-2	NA	CASSGQVRYGYTF	TGCGCCAGCAGTGGACAGGTTCGTTATGGCTACACCTTC
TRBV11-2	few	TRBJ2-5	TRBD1	CASSLVLRQGYQETQYF	TGTGCCAGCAGCTTAGTGCTTAGACAGGGATACCAAGAGACCCAGTACTTC
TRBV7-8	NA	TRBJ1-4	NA	CASSLNRVFQEKLFF	TGTGCCAGCAGCCTCAACAGGGTTTTTCAAGAAAAACTGTTTTTT
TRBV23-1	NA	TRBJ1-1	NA	CASTQIGTTLNTEAFF	TGCGCCAGCACTCAGATAGGGACTACTTTGAACACTGAAGCTTTCTTT
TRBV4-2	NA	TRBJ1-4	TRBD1	CASSPRTTGRNEKLFF	TGTGCCAGCAGCCCAAGGACGACAGGGAGAAATGAAAAACTGTTTTTT
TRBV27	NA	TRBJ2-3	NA	CASSLGAGTDTQYF	TGTGCCAGCAGTTTAGGGGCGGGCACAGATACGCAGTATTTT
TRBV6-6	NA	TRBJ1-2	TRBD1	CASRRQGTDGYTF	TGTGCCAGCAGAAGACAGGGAACGGATGGCTACACCTTC
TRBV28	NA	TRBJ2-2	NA	CASSTNRAGELFF	TGTGCCAGCAGCACTAACAGGGCCGGGGAGCTGTTTTTT
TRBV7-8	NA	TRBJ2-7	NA	CASSLEGGRGIYEQYF	TGTGCCAGCAGCTTAGAAGGAGGCAGGGGAATATACGAGCAGTACTTC
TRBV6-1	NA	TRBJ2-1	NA	CASSEVRGNEQFF	TGTGCCAGCAGTGAAGTGAGAGGGAATGAGCAGTTCTTC
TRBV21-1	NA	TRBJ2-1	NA	CASSAPGGLQRYNEQFF	TGTGCCAGCAGTGCCCCAGGGGGCCTCCAACGATACAATGAGCAGTTCTTC
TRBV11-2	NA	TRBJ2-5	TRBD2	CASSPPGTSRETQYF	TGTGCCAGCAGCCCTCCAGGGACTAGCCGAGAGACCCAGTACTTC
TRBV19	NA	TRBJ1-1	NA	CASAPPGMNTEAFF	TGTGCCAGTGCACCCCCAGGCATGAACACTGAAGCTTTCTTT
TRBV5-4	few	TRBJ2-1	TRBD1	CASSFGMTGGRSWFF	TGTGCCAGCAGCTTCGGAATGACAGGGGGCCGGAGTTGGTTCTTC
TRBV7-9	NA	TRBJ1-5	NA	CASSRNAGQPQHF	TGTGCCAGCAGCCGCAACGCCGGTCAGCCCCAGCATTTT
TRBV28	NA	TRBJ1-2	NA	CAIQGPGNYGYTF	TGTGCTATTCAAGGTCCGGGGAACTATGGCTACACCTTC
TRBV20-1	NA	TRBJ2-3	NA	CSASRSGMDTQYF	TGCAGTGCTAGTCGTTCGGGGATGGATACGCAGTATTTT
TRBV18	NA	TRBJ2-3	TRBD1	CASSRPQGMPDTQYF	TGTGCCAGCTCACGTCCACAGGGGATGCCAGATACGCAGTATTTT
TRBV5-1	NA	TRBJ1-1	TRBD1	CASSLVTGMNTEAFF	TGCGCCAGCAGCTTGGTGACAGGGATGAACACTGAAGCTTTCTTT
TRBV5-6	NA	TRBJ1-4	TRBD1	CASSSRGQGNEKLFF	TGTGCCAGCAGCTCCAGGGGACAGGGTAATGAAAAACTGTTTTTT
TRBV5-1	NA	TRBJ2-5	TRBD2	CASSVSGGVEETQYF	TGCGCCAGTAGTGTGAGCGGGGGGGTAGAAGAGACCCAGTACTTC
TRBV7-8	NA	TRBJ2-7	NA	CASSLGEAGTLGTYEQYF	TGTGCCAGCAGCTTAGGGGAGGCCGGGACCCTTGGCACCTACGAGCAGTACTTC
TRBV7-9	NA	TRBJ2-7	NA	CASSHTVSYEQYF	TGTGCCAGCAGTCATACAGTTTCCTACGAGCAGTACTTC
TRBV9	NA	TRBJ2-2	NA	CASSVYGGTSGELFF	TGTGCCAGCAGCGTATACGGGGGGACATCCGGGGAGCTGTTTTTT
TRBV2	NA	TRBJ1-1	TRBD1	CASQRTGFTEAFF	TGTGCCAGCCAAAGGACAGGGTTCACTGAAGCTTTCTTT
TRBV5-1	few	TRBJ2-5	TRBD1	CASSFTGDQETQYF	TGCGCCAGCAGCTTTACAGGGGACCAAGAGACCCAGTACTTC
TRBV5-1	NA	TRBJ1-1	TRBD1	CASSFPGQGTNTEAFF	TGCGCCAGCAGCTTTCCGGGACAGGGGACGAACACTGAAGCTTTCTTT
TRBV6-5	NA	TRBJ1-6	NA	CASSLTDSYTPLHF	TGTGCCAGCAGTCTGACGGACAGCTATACCCCCCTCCACTTT
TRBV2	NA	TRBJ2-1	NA	CASSEPRHSYNEQFF	TGTGCCAGCAGTGAACCTAGGCACTCCTACAATGAGCAGTTCTTC
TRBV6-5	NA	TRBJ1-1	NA	CASRKDRNTEAFF	TGTGCCAGCAGGAAAGACAGGAACACTGAAGCTTTCTTT
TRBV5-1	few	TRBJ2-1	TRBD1	CASSSGTGSYNEQFF	TGCGCCAGCAGCTCCGGGACAGGATCCTACAATGAGCAGTTCTTC
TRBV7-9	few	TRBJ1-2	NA	CASSLHRPNYGYTF	TGTGCCAGCAGCTTACACAGGCCGAACTATGGCTACACCTTC
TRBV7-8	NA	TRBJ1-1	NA	CASSFLERMNTEAFF	TGTGCCAGCAGCTTTTTAGAGCGAATGAACACTGAAGCTTTCTTT